This T cell receptor beta chain was captured in a study of cytomegalovirus exposure and HLA in healthy donors. PCR amplification relied on 60 Vbeta primers (plus 13 Jbeta primers). Some clones are missing from TCRdb's copy, which holds only in-frame ones; the method was immunoSEQ multiplex PCR. The table records about 76,000 clones, around 80% of them present only once. This clone showed up just a few times. Its target is not known. Trimming shortened V by 2 bases and J by 1 base, and 11 bases separated the two germline ends. Germline CDR1 is SGDLS and CDR2 is YYNGEE. The CDR3 runs 15 residues. The study's findings and limits: CMV serostatus was the sole immune exposure information available.

The sequencing input was PBMCs. The chain joins TRBV9 to TRBJ2-3; TRBD1 is a possible D gene (6 bases). The sequence was obtained from a man younger than 40 in good health and CMV-seronegative. CDR3 bases: TGTGCCAGCAGCGTCTTGACAGGACGCACAGATACGCAGTATTTT. This codes for CASSVLTGRTDTQYF.